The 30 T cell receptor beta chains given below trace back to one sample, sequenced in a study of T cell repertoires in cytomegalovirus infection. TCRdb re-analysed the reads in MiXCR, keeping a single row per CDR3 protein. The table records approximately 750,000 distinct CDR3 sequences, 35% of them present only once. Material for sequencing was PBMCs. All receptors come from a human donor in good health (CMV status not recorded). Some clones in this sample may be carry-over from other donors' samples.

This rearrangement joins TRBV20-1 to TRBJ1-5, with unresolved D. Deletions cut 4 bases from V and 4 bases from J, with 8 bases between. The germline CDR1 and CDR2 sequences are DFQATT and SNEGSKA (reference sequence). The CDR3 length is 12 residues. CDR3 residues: CSAITSNQPQHF. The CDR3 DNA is TGCAGTGCTATTACATCTAATCAGCCCCAGCATTTT.

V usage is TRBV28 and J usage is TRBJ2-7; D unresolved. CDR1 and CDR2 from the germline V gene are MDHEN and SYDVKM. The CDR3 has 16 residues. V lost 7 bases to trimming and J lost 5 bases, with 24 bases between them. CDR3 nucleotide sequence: TGTGCCAGCATCCCGTGGAGAAGAGGAGAAAAGAACGAGCAGTACTTC. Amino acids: CASIPWRRGEKNEQYF.

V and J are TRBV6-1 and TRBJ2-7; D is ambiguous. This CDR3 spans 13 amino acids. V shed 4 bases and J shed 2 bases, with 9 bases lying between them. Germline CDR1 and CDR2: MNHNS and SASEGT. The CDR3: CASSVRVAYEQYF. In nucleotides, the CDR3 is TGTGCCAGCAGTGTAAGGGTAGCCTACGAGCAGTACTTC.

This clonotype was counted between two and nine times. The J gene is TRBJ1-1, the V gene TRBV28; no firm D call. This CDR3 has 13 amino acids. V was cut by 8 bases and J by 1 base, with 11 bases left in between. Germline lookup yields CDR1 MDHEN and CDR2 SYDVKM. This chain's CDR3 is CASGWTGNTEAFF. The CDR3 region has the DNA TGTGCCAGCGGGTGGACGGGGAACACTGAAGCTTTCTTT.

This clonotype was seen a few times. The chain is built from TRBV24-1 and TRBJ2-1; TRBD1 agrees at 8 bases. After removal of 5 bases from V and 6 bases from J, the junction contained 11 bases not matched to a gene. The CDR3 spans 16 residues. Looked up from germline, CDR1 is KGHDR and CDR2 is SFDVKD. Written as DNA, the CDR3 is TGTGCCACCAGTGGCCTCGGACAGGGATTACCCAATGAGCAGTTCTTC. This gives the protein CATSGLGQGLPNEQFF.

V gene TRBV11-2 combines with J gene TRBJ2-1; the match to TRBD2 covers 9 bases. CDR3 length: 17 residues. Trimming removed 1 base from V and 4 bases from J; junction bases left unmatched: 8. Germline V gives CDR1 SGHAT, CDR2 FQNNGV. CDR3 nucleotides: TGTGCCAGCAGCTTAGCCCAAGGACTAGCGTATTACAATGAGCAGTTCTTC. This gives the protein CASSLAQGLAYYNEQFF.

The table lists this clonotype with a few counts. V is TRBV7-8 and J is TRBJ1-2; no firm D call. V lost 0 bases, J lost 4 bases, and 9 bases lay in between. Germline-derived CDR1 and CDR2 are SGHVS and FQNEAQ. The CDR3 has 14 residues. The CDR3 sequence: CASSLAEGTYGYTF. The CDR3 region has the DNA TGTGCCAGCAGCTTAGCGGAGGGAACCTATGGCTACACCTTC.

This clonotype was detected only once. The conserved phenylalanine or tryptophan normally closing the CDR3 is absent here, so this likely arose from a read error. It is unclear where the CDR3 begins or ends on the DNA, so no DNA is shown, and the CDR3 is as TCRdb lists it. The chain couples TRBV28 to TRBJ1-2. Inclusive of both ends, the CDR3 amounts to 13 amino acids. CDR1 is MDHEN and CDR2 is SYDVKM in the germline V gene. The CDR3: CASSYRAGSGYTL.

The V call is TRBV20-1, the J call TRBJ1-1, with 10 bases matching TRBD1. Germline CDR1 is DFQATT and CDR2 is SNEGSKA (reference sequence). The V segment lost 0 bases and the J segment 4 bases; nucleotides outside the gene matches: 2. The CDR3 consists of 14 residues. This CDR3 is CSARDGTGATEAFF. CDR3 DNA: TGCAGTGCTAGAGATGGGACAGGGGCCACTGAAGCTTTCTTT.

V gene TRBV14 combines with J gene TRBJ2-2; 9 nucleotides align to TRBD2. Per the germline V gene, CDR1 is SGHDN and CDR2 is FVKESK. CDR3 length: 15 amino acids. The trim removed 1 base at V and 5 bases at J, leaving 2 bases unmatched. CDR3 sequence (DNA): TGTGCCAGCAGCCAAGGGCTAGCGGGAACCGGGGAGCTGTTTTTT. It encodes CASSQGLAGTGELFF.

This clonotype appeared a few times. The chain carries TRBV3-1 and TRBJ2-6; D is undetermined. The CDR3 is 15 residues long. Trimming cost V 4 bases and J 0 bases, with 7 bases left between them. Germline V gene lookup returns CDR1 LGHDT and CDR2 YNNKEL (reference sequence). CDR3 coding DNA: TGTGCCAGCAGCCCACGAGACTCTGGGGCCAACGTCCTGACTTTC. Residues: CASSPRDSGANVLTF. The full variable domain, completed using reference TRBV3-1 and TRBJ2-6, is DTAVSQTPKYLVTQMGNDKSIKCEQNLGHDTMYWYKQDSKKFLKIMFSYNNKELIINETVPNRFSPKSPDKAHLNLHINSLELGDSAVYFCASSPRDSGANVLTFGAGSRLTVL.

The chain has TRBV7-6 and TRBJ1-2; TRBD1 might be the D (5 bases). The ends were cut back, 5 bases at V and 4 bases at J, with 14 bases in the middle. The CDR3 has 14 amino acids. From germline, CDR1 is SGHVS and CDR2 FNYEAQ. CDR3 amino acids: CASSPAGETYGYTF. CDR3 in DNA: TGTGCCAGCAGCCCGGCGGGGGAAACCTATGGCTACACCTTC.

Written as DNA, the CDR3 is TGTGCCAGCAGTCCGGCACGGTCCTTCTACAACACCGGGGAGCTGTTTTTT. It encodes CASSPARSFYNTGELFF. The rearrangement links TRBV5-6 to TRBJ2-2; D ambiguous. The CDR3 is 17 amino acids. V lost 5 bases and J 2 bases, leaving 19 bases between the germline ends. Per the germline V gene, CDR1 is SGHDT and CDR2 is YYEEEE.

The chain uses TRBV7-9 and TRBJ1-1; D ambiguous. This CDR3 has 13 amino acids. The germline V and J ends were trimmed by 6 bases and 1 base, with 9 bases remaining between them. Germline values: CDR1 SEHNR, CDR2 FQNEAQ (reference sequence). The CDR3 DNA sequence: TGTGCCAGCAGTGTGAGAGAGAACACTGAAGCTTTCTTT. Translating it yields CASSVRENTEAFF.

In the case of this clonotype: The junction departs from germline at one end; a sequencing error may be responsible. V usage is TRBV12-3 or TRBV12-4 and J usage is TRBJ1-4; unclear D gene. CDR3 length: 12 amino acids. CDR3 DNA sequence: TGTGCCATCAGTTTCGGACGGGAAAAACTGTTTTTT. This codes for CAISFGREKLFF.

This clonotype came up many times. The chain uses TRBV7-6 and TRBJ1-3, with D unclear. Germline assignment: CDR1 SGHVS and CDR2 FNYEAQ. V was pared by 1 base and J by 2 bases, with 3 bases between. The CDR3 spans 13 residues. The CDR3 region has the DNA TGTGCCAGCAGCTTAGGGACTGGAAACACCATATATTTT. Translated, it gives CASSLGTGNTIYF.

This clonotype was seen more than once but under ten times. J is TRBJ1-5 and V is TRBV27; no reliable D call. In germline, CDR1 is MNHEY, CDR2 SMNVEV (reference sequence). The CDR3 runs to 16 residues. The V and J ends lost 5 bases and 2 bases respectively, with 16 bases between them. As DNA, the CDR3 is TGTGCCAGCAGTACGGCCGGGATCGGGGGCAATCAGCCCCAGCATTTT. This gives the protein CASSTAGIGGNQPQHF.

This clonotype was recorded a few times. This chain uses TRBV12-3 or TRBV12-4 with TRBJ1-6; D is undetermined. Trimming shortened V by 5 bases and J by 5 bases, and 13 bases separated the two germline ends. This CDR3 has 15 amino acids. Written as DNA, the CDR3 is TGTGCCAGCAGTAAATTAGCCGGGGATAATTCACCCCTCCACTTT. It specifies CASSKLAGDNSPLHF.

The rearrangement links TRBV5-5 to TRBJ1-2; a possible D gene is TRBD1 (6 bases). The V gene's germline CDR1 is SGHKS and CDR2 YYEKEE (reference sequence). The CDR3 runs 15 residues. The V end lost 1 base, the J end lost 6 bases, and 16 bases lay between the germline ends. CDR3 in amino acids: CASSLTRGQDDGYTF. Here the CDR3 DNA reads TGTGCCAGCAGCTTGACTCGGGGGCAGGACGATGGCTACACCTTC.

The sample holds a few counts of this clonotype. Here the CDR3 reads CASSPGTGGETQYF. The CDR3 DNA reads TGTGCCAGCAGCCCGGGGACCGGCGGAGAGACCCAGTACTTC. The chain has TRBV5-4 and TRBJ2-5, with D possibly called TRBD1 or TRBD2 (5 bases each). V gave up 4 bases and J gave up 4 bases, with 14 bases separating them. CDR3 length: 14 amino acids. The germline gives CDR1 SGHNT, CDR2 YYREEE (reference sequence). Complete variable domain (other parts from reference TRBV5-4 and TRBJ2-5): ETGVTQSPTHLIKTRGQQVTLRCSSQSGHNTVSWYQQALGQGPQFIFQYYREEENGRGNFPPRFSGLQFPNYSSELNVNALELDDSALYLCASSPGTGGETQYFGPGTRLLVL.

Here the CDR3 reads CASSSTAPGQPQHF. The CDR3 nucleotides read TGTGCCAGCAGCTCTACAGCTCCGGGGCAGCCCCAGCATTTT. The chain employs TRBV7-2 and TRBJ1-5; D is uncertain. CDR3 size: 14 residues. The V gene lost 4 bases and the J gene lost 7 bases, with 14 bases spanning the gap. CDR1 is SGHTA, CDR2 FQGNSA, per germline.

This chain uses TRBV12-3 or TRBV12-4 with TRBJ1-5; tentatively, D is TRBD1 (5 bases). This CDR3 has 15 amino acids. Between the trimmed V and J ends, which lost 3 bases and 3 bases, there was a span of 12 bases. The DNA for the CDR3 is TGTGCCAGCAGTTTTCAAGGGACCCTCAATCAGCCCCAGCATTTT. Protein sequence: CASSFQGTLNQPQHF.

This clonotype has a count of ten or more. DNA for the CDR3: TGTGCCAGCACCCCTGAATCAGTAGGGACCAATCAGCCCCAGCATTTT. Translation: CASTPESVGTNQPQHF. This sequence joins TRBV12-3 or TRBV12-4 and TRBJ1-5; tentatively, D is TRBD1 (5 bases). This CDR3 region has 16 residues. Trimming pared 7 bases from V and 3 bases from J, leaving 19 bases between.

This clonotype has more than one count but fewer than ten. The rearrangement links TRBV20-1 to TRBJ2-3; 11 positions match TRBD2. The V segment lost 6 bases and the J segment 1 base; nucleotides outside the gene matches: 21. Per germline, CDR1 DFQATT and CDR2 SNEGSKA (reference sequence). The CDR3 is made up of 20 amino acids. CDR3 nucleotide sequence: TGCAGTGCCAGTCAGGGGGGACTAGCGGCATTCCACGAGGGCACAGATACGCAGTATTTT. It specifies CSASQGGLAAFHEGTDTQYF.

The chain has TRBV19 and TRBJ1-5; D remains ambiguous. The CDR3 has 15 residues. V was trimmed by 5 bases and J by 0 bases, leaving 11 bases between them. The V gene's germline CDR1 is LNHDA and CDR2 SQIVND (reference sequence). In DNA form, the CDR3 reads TGTGCCAGTAGTCCGAGGATGAATAGCAATCAGCCCCAGCATTTT. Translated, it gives CASSPRMNSNQPQHF.

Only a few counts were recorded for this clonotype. Here the CDR3 reads CASSPAGTASGNTIYF. The CDR3 DNA reads as TGTGCCAGTAGCCCTGCCGGGACAGCGTCTGGAAACACCATATATTTT. V and J are TRBV19 and TRBJ1-3, with 7 bases lining up with TRBD1. V dropped 6 bases and J dropped 1; count of bases not matched to a gene: 9. This CDR3 has 16 residues. The germline V gene has CDR1 LNHDA and CDR2 SQIVND (reference sequence).

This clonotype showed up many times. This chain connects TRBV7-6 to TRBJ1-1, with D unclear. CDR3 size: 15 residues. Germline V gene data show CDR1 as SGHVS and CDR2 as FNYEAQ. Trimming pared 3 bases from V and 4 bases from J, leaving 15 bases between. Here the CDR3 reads CASSFSRGRATEAFF. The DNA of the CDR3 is TGTGCCAGCAGCTTTAGCAGAGGGAGAGCCACTGAAGCTTTCTTT.

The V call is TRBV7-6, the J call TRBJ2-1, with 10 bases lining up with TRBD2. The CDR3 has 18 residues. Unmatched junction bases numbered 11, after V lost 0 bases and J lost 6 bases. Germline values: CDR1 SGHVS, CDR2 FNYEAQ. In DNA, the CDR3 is TGTGCCAGCAGCTTAGCGAACCTAGGGAGCGGGAGGGCCAATGAGCAGTTCTTC. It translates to CASSLANLGSGRANEQFF.

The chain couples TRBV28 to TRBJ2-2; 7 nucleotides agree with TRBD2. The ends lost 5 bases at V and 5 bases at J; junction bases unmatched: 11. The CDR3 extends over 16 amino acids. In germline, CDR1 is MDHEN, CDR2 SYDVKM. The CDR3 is CASSPPRGSGTGELFF. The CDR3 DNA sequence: TGTGCCAGCAGTCCGCCGCGGGGGAGCGGTACCGGGGAGCTGTTTTTT. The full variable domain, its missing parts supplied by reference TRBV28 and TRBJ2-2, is DVKVTQSSRYLVKRTGEKVFLECVQDMDHENMFWYRQDPGLGLRLIYFSYDVKMKEKGDIPEGYSVSREKKERFSLILESASTNQTSMYLCASSPPRGSGTGELFFGEGSRLTVL.

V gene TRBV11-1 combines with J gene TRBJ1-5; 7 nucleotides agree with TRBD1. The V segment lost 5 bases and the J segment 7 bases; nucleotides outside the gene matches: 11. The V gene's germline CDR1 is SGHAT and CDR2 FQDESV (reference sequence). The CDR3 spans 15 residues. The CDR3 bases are TGTGCCAGCAGCCCCAGCGCAGGGGGGAACCAGCCCCAGCATTTT. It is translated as CASSPSAGGNQPQHF.